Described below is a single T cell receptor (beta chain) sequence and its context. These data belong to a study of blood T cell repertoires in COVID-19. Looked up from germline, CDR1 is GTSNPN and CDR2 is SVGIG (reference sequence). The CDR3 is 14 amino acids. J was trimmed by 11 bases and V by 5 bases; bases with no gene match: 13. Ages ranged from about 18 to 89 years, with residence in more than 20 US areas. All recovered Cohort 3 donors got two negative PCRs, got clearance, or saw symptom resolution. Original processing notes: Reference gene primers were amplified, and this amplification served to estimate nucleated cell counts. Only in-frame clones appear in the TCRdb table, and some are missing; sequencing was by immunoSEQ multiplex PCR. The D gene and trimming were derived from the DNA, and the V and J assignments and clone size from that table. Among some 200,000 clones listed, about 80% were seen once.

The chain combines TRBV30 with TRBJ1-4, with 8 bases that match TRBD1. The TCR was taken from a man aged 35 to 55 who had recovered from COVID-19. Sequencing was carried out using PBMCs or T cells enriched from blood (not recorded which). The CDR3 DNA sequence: TGTGCCTGGGATTTGACAGGGGAGGCGAGGAAACTGTTTTTT. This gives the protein CAWDLTGEARKLFF.